This TCR beta chain derives from a study of vaccination and CD4 T cells after COVID-19. Regarding the study as a whole: The median SARS-CoV-2-reactive clonotype number increased from about 20 to 38, without statistical significance.

The treatment is: approximately 10-day PBMC culture with coronavirus spike peptide pools or control peptides (ViraFEST assay). This clonotype was detected a few times. What it binds is not known. Germline V gene data show CDR1 as DFQATT and CDR2 as SNEGSKA (reference sequence). This CDR3 is built from 14 residues. Unmatched junction bases numbered 12, after V lost 6 bases and J lost 5 bases. Sequencing of DNA taken from cultured CD4+ T cells relied on the Oncomine TCR Beta short-read assay. TCRdb used MiXCR to reprocess the PCR reads, holding one entry per CDR3 protein. The sample yields about 18,000 distinct CDR3 sequences, roughly three fifths seen once.

The receptor was derived from a human donor who had recovered from COVID-19. V gene TRBV20-1 combines with J gene TRBJ1-2, with TRBD1 matching 7 bases. Input material: CD4+ T cells from blood, cultured in vitro. In DNA, the CDR3 is TGCAGTGCCCCCCTGACAGGGCGTGAGTATGGCTACACCTTC. This encodes CSAPLTGREYGYTF.